The 21 T cell receptor beta chains listed next were all sequenced from one sample in a study of T cell responses to AZD1222 COVID-19 vaccine. Sequencing was performed with immunoSEQ multiplex PCR; in TCRdb, only in-frame clones are kept and a portion is missing. The sample carries some 49,000 clones, 60% to 85% recorded once. Sequenced here: peripheral blood, sampled on day 0 of AZD1222 vaccination. The origin of the receptors is an adult in good health.

This clone was found once. The genes are TRBV28 and TRBJ2-7; 7 nucleotides align to TRBD2. V lost 4 bases to trimming and J lost 1 base; unmatched junction nucleotides: 10. There are 16 residues in the CDR3. Germline CDR1 reads MDHEN; CDR2 reads SYDVKM. The CDR3 here is CASSWSSGRTSYEQYF. The CDR3 DNA is TGTGCCAGCAGTTGGTCCTCCGGGAGGACTTCCTACGAGCAGTACTTC. Variable domain in full (rest from reference TRBV28 and TRBJ2-7): DVKVTQSSRYLVKRTGEKVFLECVQDMDHENMFWYRQDPGLGLRLIYFSYDVKMKEKGDIPEGYSVSREKKERFSLILESASTNQTSMYLCASSWSSGRTSYEQYFGPGTRLTVT.

CDR3 protein: CASSPPGQLSPLHF. The CDR3, as DNA: TGTGCCAGCAGCCCTCCGGGACAGCTATCACCCCTCCACTTT. The J gene is TRBJ1-6, the V gene TRBV6-2 or TRBV6-3; 7 positions match TRBD1. The CDR3 consists of 14 residues. Germline V gene sequence: CDR1 MNHEY, CDR2 SVGEGT. The ends lost 6 bases at V and 10 bases at J; junction bases unmatched: 9.

There are a few counts of this clone. The chain has TRBV21-1 and TRBJ2-7. TRBV21-1 is deemed a pseudogene. The CDR3 spans 9 residues. CDR3 in DNA: TGTGCCAGCAGCACTGCCCAGTACGTC. This encodes CASSTAQYV.

V usage is TRBV2 and J usage is TRBJ1-4; 9 bases agree with TRBD1. The CDR3 is 17 residues long. With V trimmed by 6 bases and J by 1 base, 9 bases remained unmatched. Germline CDR1 and CDR2: SNHLY and FYNNEI. The CDR3 region has the DNA TGTGCCAGCAGCGAACAGGGGGCGCCGAAAACTAATGAAAAACTGTTTTTT. Protein product: CASSEQGAPKTNEKLFF.

The chain links TRBV6-5 to TRBJ1-1; D gene ambiguous. Trimming stripped 8 bases from V and 5 bases from J, with 21 bases between. CDR3 length: 15 residues. CDR1 is MNHEY and CDR2 is SVGAGI in the germline V gene. CDR3 loop: CASSYGPKGGTEAFF. Written as DNA, the CDR3 is TGTGCCAGCTCATACGGGCCTAAAGGAGGAACTGAAGCTTTCTTT.

This clone came up a few times. The chain links TRBV15 to TRBJ2-5, with D uncertain. Trimming stripped 0 bases from V and 4 bases from J, with 6 bases between. The length of the CDR3 is 13 residues. The V gene's germline CDR1 is LNHNV and CDR2 YYDKDF (reference sequence). The CDR3, as DNA: TGTGCCACCAGCAGAGATCGCGGAGAGACCCAGTACTTC. The encoded protein is CATSRDRGETQYF. Full variable domain (rest looked up from reference TRBV15 and TRBJ2-5): DAMVIQNPRYQVTQFGKPVTLSCSQTLNHNVMYWYQQKSSQAPKLLFHYYDKDFNNEADTPDNFQSRRPNTSFCFLDIRSPGLGDTAMYLCATSRDRGETQYFGPGTRLLVL.

The chain combines TRBV6-5 with TRBJ1-1; 7 bases align to TRBD1. Looked up from germline, CDR1 is MNHEY and CDR2 is SVGAGI. V lost 4 bases and J lost 4; bases outside the gene matches: 6. This CDR3 has 14 residues. The CDR3 coding sequence is TGTGCCAGCAGTTCCTTAGGACAGGTCACTGAAGCTTTCTTT. It translates to CASSSLGQVTEAFF.

The rearrangement uses TRBV28 and TRBJ2-1, with D unclear. V lost 8 bases to trimming and J lost 0 bases, with 20 bases between them. The CDR3 is made up of 17 amino acids. Germline CDR1 and CDR2: MDHEN and SYDVKM. CDR3 nucleotide sequence: TGTGCCAGCCAGGAGCGTATCCCTCCAGCCTCCTACAATGAGCAGTTCTTC. It specifies CASQERIPPASYNEQFF.

The rearrangement links TRBV12-3 or TRBV12-4 to TRBJ1-2, with D uncertain. Deletions cut 6 bases from V and 3 bases from J, with 11 bases between. The CDR3 has 13 amino acids. For the CDR3, the DNA is TGTGCCAGCAGCTCAGGACGGTACTATGGCTACACCTTC. Protein sequence: CASSSGRYYGYTF.

The V call is TRBV19, the J call TRBJ2-2; 8 positions agree with TRBD2. Germline values: CDR1 LNHDA, CDR2 SQIVND (reference sequence). V shed 5 bases and J 6 bases; nucleotides not matched to a gene: 5. There are 14 residues in the CDR3. The CDR3 loop is CASSQGLGPGELFF. The CDR3 DNA reads as TGTGCCAGTAGTCAGGGACTAGGACCCGGGGAGCTGTTTTTT.

This chain connects TRBV7-9 to TRBJ2-1; a possible D gene is TRBD2 (5 bases). The germline gives CDR1 SEHNR, CDR2 FQNEAQ (reference sequence). The CDR3 spans 16 residues. V shed 6 bases and J shed 3 bases, with 18 bases lying between them. CDR3 coding DNA: TGTGCCAGCAGTCCCACCTTCGGGGTATTCTACAATGAGCAGTTCTTC. It translates to CASSPTFGVFYNEQFF. The whole variable domain, filled in from reference TRBV7-9 and TRBJ2-1, reads DTGVSQNPRHKITKRGQNVTFRCDPISEHNRLYWYRQTLGQGPEFLTYFQNEAQLEKSRLLSDRFSAERPKGSFSTLEIQRTEQGDSAMYLCASSPTFGVFYNEQFFGPGTRLTVL.

This chain joins TRBV5-1 and TRBJ2-1, with D hard to call. Germline CDR1 is SGHRS and CDR2 is YFSETQ. This CDR3 is 16 amino acids long. V gave up 1 base and J gave up 0 bases, with 11 bases separating them. The CDR3 sequence is CASSLRQASSYNEQFF. Written as DNA, the CDR3 is TGCGCCAGCAGCTTGAGGCAGGCGAGCTCCTACAATGAGCAGTTCTTC.

The gene calls are TRBV4-2 and TRBJ2-7, with TRBD2 matching 10 bases. The V segment lost 1 base and the J segment 5 bases; nucleotides outside the gene matches: 2. Germline V gives CDR1 LGHNA, CDR2 YNFKEQ. The CDR3 extends over 14 amino acids. The CDR3 spells CASSQAAGGDEQYF. In DNA form, the CDR3 reads TGTGCCAGCAGCCAAGCAGCGGGAGGGGACGAGCAGTACTTC.

This chain links TRBV30 with TRBJ2-7; a weak D match, TRBD2 (5 bases). V was trimmed by 2 bases and J by 5 bases, leaving 7 bases between them. This CDR3 contains 11 residues. Germline V gives CDR1 GTSNPN, CDR2 SVGIG (reference sequence). The CDR3 is CAWSPGNEQYF. CDR3 in DNA: TGTGCCTGGAGTCCGGGGAACGAGCAGTACTTC.

The rearrangement links TRBV10-2 to TRBJ2-1; 9 bases map to TRBD2. The V and J ends lost 6 bases and 0 bases, in that order; junction bases with no gene match: 12. Germline V gene lookup returns CDR1 WSHSY and CDR2 SAAADI. The CDR3 is 18 amino acids. The CDR3 here is CASRPEGAGGGSYNEQFF. The CDR3 DNA sequence: TGCGCCAGCAGACCCGAGGGGGCGGGAGGGGGCTCCTACAATGAGCAGTTCTTC.

This clone was detected a few times. V and J are TRBV18 and TRBJ2-1; 8 nucleotides line up with TRBD1. The V gene end was trimmed by 4 bases and the J gene end by 8 bases; junction bases not matched to a gene: 4. Germline V gene sequence: CDR1 KGHSH, CDR2 LQKENI. The CDR3 contains 13 residues. As DNA, the CDR3 is TGTGCCAGCTCACGGACAGGGATCGATGAGCAGTTCTTC. This encodes CASSRTGIDEQFF.

The chain carries TRBV5-4 and TRBJ1-2; D remains ambiguous. CDR1 SGHNT and CDR2 YYREEE come from the germline V gene (reference sequence). The CDR3 contains 15 residues. V was pared by 1 base and J by 0 bases, with 10 bases between. For the CDR3, the DNA is TGTGCCAGCAGCTTGAGTGTACCTCCTAACTATGGCTACACCTTC. Protein product: CASSLSVPPNYGYTF.

The chain carries TRBV2 and TRBJ1-5; D is ambiguous. This CDR3 comprises 15 residues. V was trimmed by 4 bases and J by 1 base, leaving 11 bases between them. Per the germline V gene, CDR1 is SNHLY and CDR2 is FYNNEI. CDR3 sequence (DNA): TGTGCCAGCAGTGGCCCAATCGGCAGCAATCAGCCCCAGCATTTT. This codes for CASSGPIGSNQPQHF.

The V gene is TRBV7-2, the J gene TRBJ2-3, with 8 bases aligning to TRBD2. CDR3 size: 16 residues. J was trimmed by 2 bases and V by 3 bases; bases with no gene match: 7. Germline CDR1 is SGHTA and CDR2 is FQGNSA. The CDR3 DNA follows: TGTGCCAGCAGCTTCAACGGCGGGAGGATCACAGATACGCAGTATTTT. Translating gives CASSFNGGRITDTQYF.

V gene TRBV11-2 combines with J gene TRBJ1-6; no clear D. CDR3 size: 14 residues. V lost 1 base to trimming and J lost 10 bases, with 11 bases between them. Germline V gene lookup returns CDR1 SGHAT and CDR2 FQNNGV. CDR3 loop: CASSLVREGSPLHF. The DNA of the CDR3 is TGTGCCAGCAGCTTAGTTCGGGAGGGATCACCCCTCCACTTT. The full variable domain, its missing parts supplied by reference TRBV11-2 and TRBJ1-6, is EAGVAQSPRYKIIEKRQSVAFWCNPISGHATLYWYQQILGQGPKLLIQFQNNGVVDDSQLPKDRFSAERLKGVDSTLKIQPAKLEDSAVYLCASSLVREGSPLHFGNGTRLTVT.

The CDR3 sequence: CASRPGTGAYGYTF. As DNA, the CDR3 is TGCGCCAGCAGACCCGGGACAGGGGCCTATGGCTACACCTTC. The chain has TRBV5-1 and TRBJ1-2; 10 nucleotides align to TRBD1. This CDR3 has 14 residues. The V segment lost 5 bases and the J segment 4 bases; nucleotides outside the gene matches: 5. Germline loops: CDR1 SGHRS, CDR2 YFSETQ.